A single sample gave rise to the 9 T cell receptor beta chains below, sequenced in a study of vaccination and CD4 T cells after COVID-19. What these receptors recognize is not known. Cultured CD4+ T-cell DNA underwent Oncomine TCR Beta short-read sequencing. TCRdb itself ran the PCR reads through MiXCR, one entry per CDR3 protein. In the table there are about 20,000 distinct CDR3 sequences, about four fifths of which are singletons. Treatment defined: roughly 10-day PBMC culture with coronavirus spike peptide pools or control peptides (ViraFEST assay). The source was CD4+ T cells from blood, cultured in vitro, collected after SARS-CoV-2 vaccination. The receptors come from a human donor who received a COVID-19 vaccine.

V usage is TRBV7-3 and J usage is TRBJ2-5; D gene unclear. V was cut by 1 base and J by 7 bases, with 13 bases left in between. Germline V gene sequence: CDR1 SGHTA, CDR2 FQGTGA. The CDR3 has 14 amino acids. CDR3 sequence (DNA): TGTGCCAGCAGCTTAAGTAGTGCCAGTGGGACCCAGTACTTC. Its translation is CASSLSSASGTQYF.

This clonotype is a singleton in its sample. The V gene is TRBV10-1, the J gene TRBJ1-1; a possible D gene is TRBD1 (6 bases). The CDR3 has 14 residues. V was trimmed by 2 bases and J by 3 bases, leaving 10 bases between them. From germline, CDR1 is WNHNN and CDR2 SYGVQD (reference sequence). The CDR3 DNA reads TGCGCCAGCAGTGAGGTAGGACAGCACACTGAAGCTTTCTTT. It specifies CASSEVGQHTEAFF.

The chain links TRBV7-9 to TRBJ2-7, with 9 bases aligning to TRBD1. The CDR3 contains 16 residues. In germline, CDR1 is SEHNR, CDR2 FQNEAQ (reference sequence). V shed 1 base, J shed 5 bases, and the junction held 9 bases outside the gene matches. The CDR3 protein is CASSLGGGQGSHEQYF. DNA of the CDR3: TGTGCCAGCAGCTTAGGAGGGGGACAGGGAAGCCACGAGCAGTACTTC.

About this clonotype itself: Mismatch with germline at one junction end may stem from a read error. The chain employs TRBV5-3 and TRBJ2-5; TRBD1 might be the D (6 bases). TRBV5-3 is an ORF; its function is uncertain. The CDR3 consists of 13 residues. DNA of the CDR3: TGTGCCAGCAGCTTAGCGACAGGCCGACCCCAGTACTTC. Translating gives CASSLATGRPQYF.

V is TRBV25-1 and J is TRBJ1-4, with a tentative D call TRBD1 (6 bases). Trimming pared 4 bases from V and 8 bases from J, leaving 11 bases between. This CDR3 is 13 amino acids long. CDR1 and CDR2 from the germline V gene are MGHDK and SYGVNS. DNA of the CDR3: TGTGCCAGCAGTGGAGACAGGTCCGAAAAACTGTTTTTT. The encoded protein is CASSGDRSEKLFF.

The chain couples TRBV19 to TRBJ1-1; no definite D call. The CDR3 sequence is 14 residues long. Germline loops: CDR1 LNHDA, CDR2 SQIVND (reference sequence). Trimming took 7 bases from V and 1 from J, leaving 13 bases between them. The CDR3 nucleotides are TGTGCCAGTAAGGAGGGTGTCAGGAACACTGAAGCTTTCTTT. Amino acid sequence: CASKEGVRNTEAFF.

The gene calls are TRBV11-2 and TRBJ1-1; unclear D gene. The V end lost 5 bases, the J end lost 6 bases, and 13 bases lay between the germline ends. Looked up from germline, CDR1 is SGHAT and CDR2 is FQNNGV. CDR3 length: 13 amino acids. The CDR3 reads CASSLNGFPEAFF. In DNA, the CDR3 is TGTGCCAGCAGCCTTAATGGGTTTCCTGAAGCTTTCTTT.

This clonotype was counted between two and nine times. This chain uses TRBV6-5 with TRBJ2-3; tentatively, D is TRBD1 or TRBD2 (6 bases each). Trimming took off 0 bases at V and 0 bases at J, with 16 bases between the two ends. The CDR3 spans 18 residues. The germline gives CDR1 MNHEY, CDR2 SVGAGI. CDR3 protein: CASSYSGGPEASTDTQYF. CDR3 nucleotides: TGTGCCAGCAGTTACTCGGGGGGCCCTGAGGCCAGCACAGATACGCAGTATTTT.

The rearrangement links TRBV30 to TRBJ1-2; D not resolved. The CDR3 consists of 12 residues. Germline CDR1 reads GTSNPN; CDR2 reads SVGIG (reference sequence). V was pared by 1 base and J by 4 bases, with 7 bases between. The CDR3 reads CAWSANSYGYTF. CDR3 bases: TGTGCCTGGAGTGCCAACAGCTATGGCTACACCTTC. The full variable domain, rest sourced from reference TRBV30 and TRBJ1-2, is SQTIHQWPATLVQPVGSPLSLECTVEGTSNPNLYWYRQAAGRGLQLLFYSVGIGQISSEVPQNLSASRPQDRQFILSSKKLLLSDSGFYLCAWSANSYGYTFGSGTRLTVV.